The 31 T cell receptor beta chains given below trace back to one sample, sequenced in a study of CD8 T cells in ankylosing spondylitis. TCRdb independently ran MiXCR on the 5' RACE reads; one entry per CDR3 protein. There are roughly 90,000 distinct CDR3 sequences in the sample; 9% occur only once, and about 31% lies in the top ten. No antigen has been assigned to these receptors. Study-level results: A TCR beta motif made of several highly homologous variants seemed typical of ankylosing spondylitis blood.

Sequencing was performed on blood, either unsorted or a sorted T cell fraction (not recorded which). The receptor source for this set is a male donor with ankylosing spondylitis.

This clonotype was seen many times. J is TRBJ2-7 and V is TRBV7-9, with D tentatively TRBD1 (5 bases). Germline V gene lookup returns CDR1 SEHNR and CDR2 FQNEAQ (reference sequence). This CDR3 has 11 residues. V lost 4 bases and J 6 bases, leaving 7 bases between the germline ends. The CDR3 DNA sequence: TGTGCCAGCAGCTCGACAGCCGAGCAGTACTTC. Translation: CASSSTAEQYF.

This clonotype has ten or more counts. The chain joins TRBV3-1 to TRBJ2-7; no reliable D call. V shed 1 base and J shed 3 bases, with 10 bases lying between them. This CDR3 region has 14 residues. Looked up from germline, CDR1 is LGHDT and CDR2 is YNNKEL (reference sequence). The CDR3 spells CASSQGLVGYEQYV. The CDR3 nucleotides read TGTGCCAGCAGCCAAGGGCTAGTAGGCTACGAGCAGTACGTC.

This clonotype appeared many times. The rearrangement joins TRBV7-9 to TRBJ2-3; no definite D call. This CDR3 has 12 residues. Germline CDR1 SEHNR, CDR2 FQNEAQ (reference sequence). Trimming took off 4 bases at V and 3 bases at J, with 5 bases between the two ends. CDR3 residues: CASSWATDTQYF. The CDR3 DNA reads as TGTGCCAGCAGCTGGGCGACAGATACGCAGTATTTT.

Ten or more counts support this clonotype. The V and J genes are TRBV11-2 and TRBJ2-5, with D possibly being TRBD1 (6 bases). Germline lookup yields CDR1 SGHAT and CDR2 FQNNGV. The CDR3 sequence is 18 residues long. V shed 3 bases and J shed 1 base, with 21 bases lying between them. CDR3 DNA sequence: TGTGCCAGCAGCTTGTTGACAGGCGTCCCAACTATCCAAGAGACCCAGTACTTC. Amino acids: CASSLLTGVPTIQETQYF.

This clonotype was counted many times. CDR3 loop: CASSYGSTYEQYF. The CDR3 DNA reads TGTGCCAGCAGTTATGGCAGCACCTACGAGCAGTACTTC. J is TRBJ2-7 and V is TRBV12-3 or TRBV12-4; D unresolved. This CDR3 is built from 13 residues. V lost 4 bases, J lost 2 bases, and 9 bases lay in between.

This chain connects TRBV12-3 or TRBV12-4 to TRBJ2-7, with no clear D. V was shortened by 7 bases and J by 2 bases, with 15 bases between the two germline ends. This CDR3 region has 14 residues. CDR3 nucleotide sequence: TGTGCCAGCACCGATGAGGCCGGTACCTACGAGCAGTACTTC. Translating gives CASTDEAGTYEQYF.

The sample holds many counts of this clonotype. V is TRBV5-6 and J is TRBJ2-1; tentative D call: TRBD2 (5 bases). CDR3 length: 13 amino acids. V was trimmed by 2 bases and J by 4 bases, leaving 7 bases between them. CDR1 and CDR2 from the germline V gene are SGHDT and YYEEEE. This CDR3 is CASSFTGYNEQFF. CDR3 sequence (DNA): TGTGCCAGCAGCTTTACGGGGTACAATGAGCAGTTCTTC.

This clonotype was found a few times. The chain is built from TRBV5-1 and TRBJ1-5, with D perhaps TRBD1 (5 bases). The CDR3 loop spans 18 amino acids. Per the germline V gene, CDR1 is SGHRS and CDR2 is YFSETQ. Between the trimmed V and J ends, which lost 7 bases and 4 bases, there was a span of 27 bases. CDR3 amino acids: CASENRGKDGIWNQPQHF. The CDR3 region has the DNA TGCGCCAGCGAGAATAGGGGAAAGGACGGGATTTGGAATCAGCCCCAGCATTTT.

This clonotype appeared a few times. The chain employs TRBV20-1 and TRBJ2-7; 8 nucleotides line up with TRBD2. V was pared by 6 bases and J by 5 bases, with 3 bases of the junction left unmatched. In germline, CDR1 is DFQATT, CDR2 SNEGSKA (reference sequence). This CDR3 has 11 residues. In DNA, the CDR3 is TGCAGTGCCGGGGGGGGAGACGAGCAGTACGTC. Protein sequence: CSAGGGDEQYV.

The sample holds many counts of this clonotype. The V call is TRBV2, the J call TRBJ2-7; TRBD1 matches 8 bases. This CDR3 comprises 14 residues. J gave up 3 bases and V 5 bases, and 6 bases lay outside the gene matches. In germline, CDR1 is SNHLY, CDR2 FYNNEI. In DNA form, the CDR3 reads TGTGCCAGCAGTTCCCGGGACAGGAACTACGAGCAGTACTTC. This sequence encodes CASSSRDRNYEQYF.

This clonotype came up many times. This chain connects TRBV6-4 to TRBJ2-1; TRBD2 matches at 11 bases. Germline-derived CDR1 and CDR2 are MRHNA and SNTAGT. The CDR3 contains 13 residues. The junction had 3 bases not matched to a gene; V was cut back by 6 bases and J by 8 bases. DNA for the CDR3: TGTGCCAGCAGCACTAGCGGGAGAGATGAGCAGTTCTTC. Protein: CASSTSGRDEQFF.

This chain links TRBV19 with TRBJ2-3, with 10 positions matching TRBD1. Germline CDR1 LNHDA, CDR2 SQIVND (reference sequence). Germline trimming cut 7 bases from V and 3 bases from J; bases unmatched to any gene: 10. The CDR3 covers 16 residues. The CDR3 region is CASNQWDRGKTDTQYF. In nucleotides, the CDR3 is TGTGCCAGTAACCAGTGGGACAGGGGTAAAACAGATACGCAGTATTTT.

The J gene is TRBJ1-1, the V gene TRBV14; a weak D match, TRBD1 (5 bases). CDR3 length: 17 amino acids. V was clipped by 0 bases and J by 0 bases, with 14 bases between them. From germline, CDR1 is SGHDN and CDR2 FVKESK. CDR3 sequence: CASSQDGGGVMNTEAFF. CDR3 nucleotide sequence: TGTGCCAGCAGCCAAGATGGGGGTGGTGTAATGAACACTGAAGCTTTCTTT.

In its sample, this clonotype was seen many times. The CDR3, as DNA: TGCAGTGCTAGAGTGCCTAGCGGGAGTAACGAGCAGTACTTC. This codes for CSARVPSGSNEQYF. The V call is TRBV20-1, the J call TRBJ2-7, with TRBD2 matching 10 bases. The V gene end was trimmed by 1 base and the J gene end by 5 bases; junction bases not matched to a gene: 5. Germline lookup yields CDR1 DFQATT and CDR2 SNEGSKA (reference sequence). The CDR3 is 14 residues long.

This clonotype occurred a few times. The chain links TRBV30 to TRBJ1-2; D is uncertain. Germline assignment: CDR1 GTSNPN and CDR2 SVGIG (reference sequence). The CDR3 is 14 residues long. Trimming cost V 0 bases and J 8 bases, with 16 bases left between them. This CDR3 is CAWSVWNLLEGYTF. The CDR3 DNA reads as TGTGCCTGGAGTGTCTGGAATCTCTTGGAGGGCTACACCTTC.

This clonotype was seen many times. The chain has TRBV3-1 and TRBJ1-2, with D uncertain. Trimming cost V 1 base and J 3 bases, with 15 bases left between them. Per germline, CDR1 LGHDT and CDR2 YNNKEL (reference sequence). This CDR3 is built from 16 residues. The CDR3 region is CASSQVLGPGDYGYTF. The CDR3 DNA sequence: TGTGCCAGCAGCCAAGTATTAGGACCCGGGGACTATGGCTACACCTTC.

This clonotype was observed many times. The J gene is TRBJ2-2, the V gene TRBV9; 8 nucleotides agree with TRBD2. V lost 4 bases and J lost 5; bases outside the gene matches: 19. CDR1 and CDR2 (germline): SGDLS, YYNGEE. CDR3 length equals 19 residues. In nucleotides, the CDR3 is TGTGCCAGCAGCCCAAGGGTTTGGCGGGAGGTATTATTGACCGGGGAGCTGTTTTTT. Encoded protein: CASSPRVWREVLLTGELFF.

The V call is TRBV12-3 or TRBV12-4, the J call TRBJ2-7; 9 bases agree with TRBD1. With V trimmed by 4 bases and J by 5 bases, 3 bases remained unmatched. This CDR3 is 13 amino acids long. CDR3 in DNA: TGTGCCAGCAGTTCCGGGACAGGGAACGAGCAGTACGTC. Its protein product is CASSSGTGNEQYV.

This chain uses TRBV6-1 with TRBJ2-5, with D possibly TRBD1 on 6 matching bases. There are 14 residues in the CDR3. V was shortened by 7 bases and J by 0 bases, with 12 bases between the two germline ends. Germline CDR1 MNHNS, CDR2 SASEGT. The CDR3 region is CASTSYRDQETQYF. The CDR3 bases are TGTGCCAGCACGTCCTACAGGGACCAAGAGACCCAGTACTTC.

There are a few counts of this clonotype. The V gene is TRBV6-2 or TRBV6-3, the J gene TRBJ2-1, with D possibly called TRBD1 or TRBD2 (6 bases each). V was shortened by 8 bases and J by 10 bases, with 15 bases between the two germline ends. Per the germline V gene, CDR1 is MNHEY and CDR2 is SVGEGT. The CDR3 has 12 amino acids. CDR3 loop: CASQGLALEQFF. CDR3 nucleotides: TGTGCCAGCCAGGGGCTAGCGCTAGAGCAGTTCTTC.

The chain employs TRBV7-2 and TRBJ2-1; D is unclear. CDR1 and CDR2 (germline): SGHTA, FQGNSA. The V end was cut by 5 bases, the J end by 5 bases, with 10 bases between. This CDR3 has 13 residues. CDR3 sequence (DNA): TGTGCCAGCAGCCACGAGGAAGACAATGAGCAGTTCTTC. This codes for CASSHEEDNEQFF.

This clonotype was seen ten or more times. The gene calls are TRBV7-9 and TRBJ1-4; D gene uncertain. With 1 base removed from V and 5 bases from J, the gap between germline ends came to 5 bases. Germline lookup yields CDR1 SEHNR and CDR2 FQNEAQ (reference sequence). The CDR3 consists of 13 residues. The chain's CDR3 is CASSLGLNEKLFF. The DNA of the CDR3 is TGTGCCAGCAGCTTAGGTCTGAATGAAAAACTGTTTTTT.

J is TRBJ2-7 and V is TRBV6-1, with D hard to call. V lost 5 bases, J lost 3 bases, and 8 bases lay in between. Germline lookup yields CDR1 MNHNS and CDR2 SASEGT. The CDR3 extends over 12 amino acids. The CDR3 loop is CASSPTGYEQYF. The CDR3 DNA is TGTGCCAGCAGTCCCACGGGCTACGAGCAGTACTTC.

This clonotype showed up just a few times. CDR3 loop: CASSENRGNQPQHF. CDR3 in DNA: TGTGCCAGCAGTGAAAACAGGGGTAATCAGCCCCAGCATTTT. This chain uses TRBV2 with TRBJ1-5; TRBD1 aligns across 7 bases. CDR1 and CDR2 (germline): SNHLY, FYNNEI. The CDR3 sequence is 14 residues long. The ends lost 2 bases at V and 4 bases at J; junction bases unmatched: 2.

This clonotype has more than one count but fewer than ten. The chain links TRBV4-2 to TRBJ2-1; no reliable D call. The germline gives CDR1 LGHNA, CDR2 YNFKEQ. The CDR3 contains 15 residues. V lost 1 base and J 10 bases, leaving 17 bases between the germline ends. In nucleotides, the CDR3 is TGTGCCAGCAGCCAAGCAGTGGTAGCCCCCCGCGAGCAGTTCTTC. Residues: CASSQAVVAPREQFF.

This clonotype was counted between two and nine times. V gene TRBV13 combines with J gene TRBJ2-2, with TRBD2 matching 11 bases. CDR1 is PRHDT and CDR2 is FYEKMQ in the germline V gene (reference sequence). This CDR3 region has 15 residues. V lost 5 bases and J lost 4; bases outside the gene matches: 3. The chain's CDR3 is CASSRLAGGTGELFF. Written as DNA, the CDR3 is TGTGCCAGCAGCCGGCTAGCGGGAGGCACCGGGGAGCTGTTTTTT.

The chain has TRBV11-2 and TRBJ2-1; TRBD1 is a possible D gene (5 bases). The CDR3 loop spans 14 amino acids. Trimming removed 1 base at V and 5 bases at J, with 9 bases between. Germline CDR1 is SGHAT and CDR2 is FQNNGV. CDR3 protein: CASSLGGVDNEQFF. In nucleotides, the CDR3 is TGTGCCAGCAGCTTAGGGGGCGTCGACAATGAGCAGTTCTTC. Full variable domain (rest looked up from reference TRBV11-2 and TRBJ2-1): EAGVAQSPRYKIIEKRQSVAFWCNPISGHATLYWYQQILGQGPKLLIQFQNNGVVDDSQLPKDRFSAERLKGVDSTLKIQPAKLEDSAVYLCASSLGGVDNEQFFGPGTRLTVL.

The chain recombines TRBV7-8 with TRBJ1-5, with D unclear. The CDR3 length is 15 residues. Trimming took 4 bases from V and 2 from J, leaving 12 bases between them. Germline CDR1 and CDR2: SGHVS and FQNEAQ. The CDR3 protein is CASSSASGGNQPQHF. The CDR3 nucleotides read TGTGCCAGCAGCTCAGCTTCTGGGGGCAATCAGCCCCAGCATTTT.

The genes are TRBV7-9 and TRBJ1-5, with a weak D call TRBD1 (5 bases). V was cut by 3 bases and J by 1 base, with 10 bases left in between. The CDR3 runs to 15 residues. Germline CDR1 and CDR2: SEHNR and FQNEAQ (reference sequence). DNA for the CDR3: TGTGCCAGCAGCTTCGGAGGGGTGAGCAATCAGCCCCAGCATTTT. Its protein is CASSFGGVSNQPQHF.

In its sample, this clonotype was seen many times. J is TRBJ1-5 and V is TRBV5-1; D is unclear. The CDR3 has 13 residues. V lost 0 bases, J lost 3 bases, and 4 bases lay in between. The germline CDR1 and CDR2 sequences are SGHRS and YFSETQ. As DNA, the CDR3 is TGCGCCAGCAGCTTGGAGTACAATCAGCCCCAGCATTTT. Amino acid sequence: CASSLEYNQPQHF.

This clonotype has more than one count but fewer than ten. The chain is built from TRBV5-6 and TRBJ2-1; D tentatively fits TRBD1 or TRBD2 (6 bases each). The germline gives CDR1 SGHDT, CDR2 YYEEEE. V lost 3 bases and J 2 bases, leaving 21 bases between the germline ends. The CDR3 extends over 18 amino acids. The CDR3 reads CASSSGPKGGPPYNEQFF. The CDR3 DNA sequence: TGTGCCAGCAGCTCCGGGCCCAAGGGGGGCCCTCCCTACAATGAGCAGTTCTTC.